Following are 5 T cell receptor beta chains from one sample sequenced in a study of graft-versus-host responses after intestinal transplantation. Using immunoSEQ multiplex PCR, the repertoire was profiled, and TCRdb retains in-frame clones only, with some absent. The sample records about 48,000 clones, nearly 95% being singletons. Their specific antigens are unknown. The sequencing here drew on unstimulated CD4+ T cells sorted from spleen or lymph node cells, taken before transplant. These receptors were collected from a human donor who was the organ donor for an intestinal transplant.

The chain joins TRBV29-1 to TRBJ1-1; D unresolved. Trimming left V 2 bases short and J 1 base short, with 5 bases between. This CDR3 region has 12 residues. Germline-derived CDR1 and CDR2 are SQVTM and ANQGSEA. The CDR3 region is CSVEWKNTEAFF. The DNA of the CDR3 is TGCAGCGTTGAATGGAAGAACACTGAAGCTTTCTTT.

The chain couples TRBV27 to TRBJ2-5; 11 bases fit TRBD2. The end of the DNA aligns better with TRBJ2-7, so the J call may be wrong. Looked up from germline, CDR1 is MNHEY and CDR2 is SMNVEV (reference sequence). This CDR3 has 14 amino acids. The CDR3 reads CASSSGLAGYEQYF. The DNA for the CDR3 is TGTGCCAGCAGTTCCGGACTAGCGGGCTACGAGCAGTACTTC.

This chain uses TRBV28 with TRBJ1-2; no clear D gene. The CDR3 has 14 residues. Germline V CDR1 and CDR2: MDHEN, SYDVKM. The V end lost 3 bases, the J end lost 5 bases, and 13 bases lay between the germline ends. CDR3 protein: CASSLGFGVYGYTF. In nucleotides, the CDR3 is TGTGCCAGCAGTTTGGGGTTCGGAGTATATGGCTACACCTTC.

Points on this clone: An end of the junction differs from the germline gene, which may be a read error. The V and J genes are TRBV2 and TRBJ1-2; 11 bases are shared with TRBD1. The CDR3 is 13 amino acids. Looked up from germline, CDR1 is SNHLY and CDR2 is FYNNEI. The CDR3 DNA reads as TGTGCCAGCAGTGTCACCGGGACAGGGGGTTTTAACTTC. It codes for CASSVTGTGGFNF.

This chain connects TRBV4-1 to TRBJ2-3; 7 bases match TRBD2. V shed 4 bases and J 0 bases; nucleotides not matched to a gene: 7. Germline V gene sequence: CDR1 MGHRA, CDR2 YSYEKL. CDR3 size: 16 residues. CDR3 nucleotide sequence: TGCGCCAGCAGCCGGGCGGGAGTGGGTAGCACAGATACGCAGTATTTT. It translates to CASSRAGVGSTDTQYF.